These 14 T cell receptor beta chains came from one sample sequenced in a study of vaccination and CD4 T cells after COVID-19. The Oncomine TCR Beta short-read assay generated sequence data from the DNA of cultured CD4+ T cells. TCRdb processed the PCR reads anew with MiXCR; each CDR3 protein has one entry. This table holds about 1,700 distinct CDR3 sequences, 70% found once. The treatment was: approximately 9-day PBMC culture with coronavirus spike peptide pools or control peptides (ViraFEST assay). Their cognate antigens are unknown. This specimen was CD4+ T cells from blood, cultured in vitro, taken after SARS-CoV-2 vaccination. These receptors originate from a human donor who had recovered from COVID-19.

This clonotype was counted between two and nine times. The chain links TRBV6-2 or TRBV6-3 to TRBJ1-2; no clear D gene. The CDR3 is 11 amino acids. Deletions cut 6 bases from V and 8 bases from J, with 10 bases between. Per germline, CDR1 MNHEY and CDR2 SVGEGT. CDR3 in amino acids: CASRAPGGYTF. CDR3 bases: TGTGCCAGCAGGGCCCCGGGGGGCTACACCTTC.

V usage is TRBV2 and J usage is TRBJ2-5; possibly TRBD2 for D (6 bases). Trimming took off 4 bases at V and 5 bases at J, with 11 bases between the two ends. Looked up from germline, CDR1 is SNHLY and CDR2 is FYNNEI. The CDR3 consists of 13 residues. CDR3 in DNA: TGTGCCAGCAGTGTGCGGGAACTGGAGACCCAGTACTTC. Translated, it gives CASSVRELETQYF.

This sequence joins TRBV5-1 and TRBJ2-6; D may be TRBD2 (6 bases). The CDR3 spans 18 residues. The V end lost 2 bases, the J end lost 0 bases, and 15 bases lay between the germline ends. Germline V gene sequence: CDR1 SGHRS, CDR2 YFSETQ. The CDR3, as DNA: TGCGCCAGCAGCTTCCAAGCCCGGGGGAGCTCTGGGGCCAACGTCCTGACTTTC. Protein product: CASSFQARGSSGANVLTF.

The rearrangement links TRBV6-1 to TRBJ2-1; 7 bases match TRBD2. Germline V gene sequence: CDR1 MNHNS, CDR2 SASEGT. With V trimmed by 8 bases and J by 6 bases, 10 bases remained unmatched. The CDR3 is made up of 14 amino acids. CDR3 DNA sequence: TGTGCCAGCGCTCTCAGCGGGACTGGCAATGAGCAGTTCTTC. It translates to CASALSGTGNEQFF.

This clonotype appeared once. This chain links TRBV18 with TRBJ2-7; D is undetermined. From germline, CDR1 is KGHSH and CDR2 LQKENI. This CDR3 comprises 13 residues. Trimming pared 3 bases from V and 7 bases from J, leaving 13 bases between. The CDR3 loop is CASSPDSPGEQYF. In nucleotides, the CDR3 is TGTGCCAGCTCACCCGACTCCCCTGGGGAGCAGTACTTC.

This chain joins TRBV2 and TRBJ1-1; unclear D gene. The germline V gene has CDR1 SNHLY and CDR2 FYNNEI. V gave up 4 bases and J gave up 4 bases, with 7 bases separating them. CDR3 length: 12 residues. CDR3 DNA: TGTGCCAGCAGTGTGGTGGCCACTGAAGCTTTCTTT. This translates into CASSVVATEAFF.

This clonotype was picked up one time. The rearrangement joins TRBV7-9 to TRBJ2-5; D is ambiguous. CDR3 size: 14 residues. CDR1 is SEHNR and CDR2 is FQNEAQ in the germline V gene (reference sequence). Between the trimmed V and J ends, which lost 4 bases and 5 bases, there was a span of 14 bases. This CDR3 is CASSSRTVGETQYF. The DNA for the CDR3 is TGTGCCAGCAGCTCAAGAACCGTGGGGGAGACCCAGTACTTC.

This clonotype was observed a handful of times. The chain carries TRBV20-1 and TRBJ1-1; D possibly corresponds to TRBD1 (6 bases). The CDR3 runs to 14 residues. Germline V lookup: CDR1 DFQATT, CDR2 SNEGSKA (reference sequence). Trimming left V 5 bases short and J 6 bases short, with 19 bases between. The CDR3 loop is CSAPQGGVFAEAFF. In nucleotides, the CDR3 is TGCAGTGCTCCCCAAGGGGGAGTATTCGCTGAAGCTTTCTTT.

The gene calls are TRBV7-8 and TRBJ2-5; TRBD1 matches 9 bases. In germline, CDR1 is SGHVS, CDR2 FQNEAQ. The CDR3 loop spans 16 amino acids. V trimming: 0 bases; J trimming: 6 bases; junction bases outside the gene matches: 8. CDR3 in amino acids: CASSLAWTGVEKTQYF. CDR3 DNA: TGTGCCAGCAGCTTAGCGTGGACAGGGGTGGAAAAGACCCAGTACTTC.

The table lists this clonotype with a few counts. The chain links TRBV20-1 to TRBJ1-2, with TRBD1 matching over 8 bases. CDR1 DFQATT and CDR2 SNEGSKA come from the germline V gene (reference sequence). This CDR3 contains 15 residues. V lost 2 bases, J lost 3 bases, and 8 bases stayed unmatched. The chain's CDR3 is CSARPGTGFDYGYTF. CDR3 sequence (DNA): TGCAGTGCTAGACCCGGGACAGGCTTTGACTATGGCTACACCTTC.

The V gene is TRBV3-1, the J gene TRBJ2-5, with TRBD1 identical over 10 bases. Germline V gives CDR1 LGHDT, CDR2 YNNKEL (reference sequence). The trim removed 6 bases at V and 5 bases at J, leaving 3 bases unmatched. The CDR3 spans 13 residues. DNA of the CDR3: TGTGCCAGCAGACGACAGGGGGCGGAGACCCAGTACTTC. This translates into CASRRQGAETQYF.

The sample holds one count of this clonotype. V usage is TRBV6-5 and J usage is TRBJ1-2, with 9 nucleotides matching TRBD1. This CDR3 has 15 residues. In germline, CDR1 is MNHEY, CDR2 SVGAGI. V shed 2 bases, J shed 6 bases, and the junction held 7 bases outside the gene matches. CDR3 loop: CASSYPGTGIHGYTF. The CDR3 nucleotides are TGTGCCAGCAGTTACCCCGGGACAGGGATACATGGCTACACCTTC.

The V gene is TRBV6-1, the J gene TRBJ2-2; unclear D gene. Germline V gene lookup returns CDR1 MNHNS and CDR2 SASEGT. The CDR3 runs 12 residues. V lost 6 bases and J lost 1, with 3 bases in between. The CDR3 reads CASRGNTGELFF. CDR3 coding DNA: TGTGCCAGCAGGGGGAACACCGGGGAGCTGTTTTTT.

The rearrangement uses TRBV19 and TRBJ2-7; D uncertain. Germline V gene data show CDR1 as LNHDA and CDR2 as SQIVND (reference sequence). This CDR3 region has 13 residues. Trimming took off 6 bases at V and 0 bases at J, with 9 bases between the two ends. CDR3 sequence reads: CASSFWGSYEQYF. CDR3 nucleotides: TGTGCCAGTAGCTTCTGGGGCTCCTACGAGCAGTACTTC.